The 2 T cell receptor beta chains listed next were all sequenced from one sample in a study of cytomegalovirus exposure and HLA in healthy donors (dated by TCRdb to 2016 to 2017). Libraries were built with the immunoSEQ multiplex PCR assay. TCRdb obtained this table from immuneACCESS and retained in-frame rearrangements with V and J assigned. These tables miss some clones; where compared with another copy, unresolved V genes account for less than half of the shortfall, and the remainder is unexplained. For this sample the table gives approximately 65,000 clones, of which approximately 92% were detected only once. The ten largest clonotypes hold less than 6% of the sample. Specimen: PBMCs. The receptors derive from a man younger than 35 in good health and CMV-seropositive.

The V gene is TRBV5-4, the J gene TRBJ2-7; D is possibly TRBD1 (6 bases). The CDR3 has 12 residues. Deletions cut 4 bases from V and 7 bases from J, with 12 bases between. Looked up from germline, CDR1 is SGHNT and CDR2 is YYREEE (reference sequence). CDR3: CASSAGQREQYF. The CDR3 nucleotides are TGTGCCAGCAGCGCCGGACAGCGTGAGCAGTACTTC.

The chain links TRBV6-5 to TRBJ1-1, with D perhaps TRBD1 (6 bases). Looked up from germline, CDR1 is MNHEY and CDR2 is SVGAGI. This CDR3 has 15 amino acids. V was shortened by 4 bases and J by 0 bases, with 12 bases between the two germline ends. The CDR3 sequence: CASSLLAGVNTEAFF. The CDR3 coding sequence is TGTGCCAGCAGTTTACTGGCAGGGGTGAACACTGAAGCTTTCTTT.